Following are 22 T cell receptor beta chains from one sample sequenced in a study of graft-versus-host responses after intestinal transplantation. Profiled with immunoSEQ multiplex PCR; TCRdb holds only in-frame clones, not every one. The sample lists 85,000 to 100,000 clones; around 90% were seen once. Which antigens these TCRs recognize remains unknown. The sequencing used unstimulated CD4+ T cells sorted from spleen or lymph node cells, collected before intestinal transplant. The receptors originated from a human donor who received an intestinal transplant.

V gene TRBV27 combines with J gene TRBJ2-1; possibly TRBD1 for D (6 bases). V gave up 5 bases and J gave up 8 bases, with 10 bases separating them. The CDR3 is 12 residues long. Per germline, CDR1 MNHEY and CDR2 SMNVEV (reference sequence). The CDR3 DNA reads TGTGCCAGCAGTCCACACAGGGATGAGCAGTTCTTC. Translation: CASSPHRDEQFF.

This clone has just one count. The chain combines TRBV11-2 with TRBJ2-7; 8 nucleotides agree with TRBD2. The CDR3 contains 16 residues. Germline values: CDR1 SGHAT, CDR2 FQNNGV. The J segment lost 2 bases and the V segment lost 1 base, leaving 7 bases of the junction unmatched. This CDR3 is CASSLGPNGGAYEQYF. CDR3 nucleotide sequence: TGTGCCAGCAGCTTAGGCCCGAACGGGGGGGCCTACGAGCAGTACTTC.

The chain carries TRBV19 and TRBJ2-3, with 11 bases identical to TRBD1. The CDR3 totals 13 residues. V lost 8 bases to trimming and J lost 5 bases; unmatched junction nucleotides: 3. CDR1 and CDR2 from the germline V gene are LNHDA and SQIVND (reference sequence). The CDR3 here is CASAGQGGDTQYF. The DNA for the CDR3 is TGTGCCAGTGCGGGACAGGGGGGAGATACGCAGTATTTT.

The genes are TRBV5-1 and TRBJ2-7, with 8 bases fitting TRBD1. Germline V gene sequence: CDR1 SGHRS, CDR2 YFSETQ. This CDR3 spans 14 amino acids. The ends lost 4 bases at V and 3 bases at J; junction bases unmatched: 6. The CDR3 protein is CASSPTTGGYEQYF. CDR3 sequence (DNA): TGCGCCAGCAGCCCTACAACAGGGGGCTACGAGCAGTACTTC.

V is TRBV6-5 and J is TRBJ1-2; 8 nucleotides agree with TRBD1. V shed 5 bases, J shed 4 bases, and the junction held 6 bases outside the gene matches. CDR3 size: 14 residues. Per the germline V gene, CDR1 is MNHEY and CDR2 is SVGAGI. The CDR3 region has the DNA TGTGCCAGCAGTCCCACCGGGACAGGCTATGGCTACACCTTC. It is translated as CASSPTGTGYGYTF.

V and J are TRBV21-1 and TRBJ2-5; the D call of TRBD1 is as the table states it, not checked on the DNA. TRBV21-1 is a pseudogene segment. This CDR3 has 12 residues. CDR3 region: CASSDNQETQYF. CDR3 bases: TGTGCCAGCAGCGACAACCAAGAGACCCAGTACTTC.

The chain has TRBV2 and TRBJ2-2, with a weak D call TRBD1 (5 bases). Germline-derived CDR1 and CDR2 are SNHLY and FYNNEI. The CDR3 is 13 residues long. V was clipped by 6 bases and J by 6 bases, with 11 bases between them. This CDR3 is CASRPDSSGELFF. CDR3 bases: TGTGCCAGCAGGCCAGACAGCTCCGGGGAGCTGTTTTTT.

The CDR3 sequence is CASSLALGGGPHGYTF. In DNA, the CDR3 is TGTGCCAGCAGCTTAGCGCTCGGGGGGGGCCCCCATGGCTACACCTTC. This chain uses TRBV7-8 with TRBJ1-2; D possibly corresponds to TRBD1 (6 bases). V was pared by 0 bases and J by 6 bases, with 17 bases between. The germline CDR1 and CDR2 sequences are SGHVS and FQNEAQ. This CDR3 contains 16 residues.

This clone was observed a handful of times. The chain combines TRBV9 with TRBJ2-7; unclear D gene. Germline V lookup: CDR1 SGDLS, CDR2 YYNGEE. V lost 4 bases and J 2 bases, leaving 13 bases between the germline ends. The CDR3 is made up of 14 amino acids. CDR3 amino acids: CASSPPAAPYEQYF. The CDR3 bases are TGTGCCAGCAGCCCCCCGGCGGCCCCCTACGAGCAGTACTTC.

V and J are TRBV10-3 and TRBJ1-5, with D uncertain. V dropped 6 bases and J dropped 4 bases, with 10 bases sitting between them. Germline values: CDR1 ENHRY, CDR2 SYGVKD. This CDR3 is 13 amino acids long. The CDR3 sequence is CAISAGGNQPQHF. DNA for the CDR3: TGTGCCATCAGCGCCGGAGGAAATCAGCCCCAGCATTTT.

CDR3 in DNA: TGTGCCAGCAGTGAACGCCTAGCGGGGGGATCCAAAAACATTCAGTACTTC. It specifies CASSERLAGGSKNIQYF. This rearrangement joins TRBV2 to TRBJ2-4; TRBD2 matches 11 bases. J lost 2 bases, V lost 2 bases, and 5 bases had no gene match. The CDR3 runs to 17 residues. Germline CDR1 is SNHLY and CDR2 is FYNNEI. Full variable domain (rest looked up from reference TRBV2 and TRBJ2-4): EPEVTQTPSHQVTQMGQEVILRCVPISNHLYFYWYRQILGQKVEFLVSFYNNEISEKSEIFDDQFSVERPDGSNFTLKIRSTKLEDSAMYFCASSERLAGGSKNIQYFGAGTRLSVL.

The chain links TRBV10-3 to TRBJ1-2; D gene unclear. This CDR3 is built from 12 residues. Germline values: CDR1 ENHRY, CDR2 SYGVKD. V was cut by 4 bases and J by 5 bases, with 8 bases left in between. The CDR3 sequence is CAISVRGYGYTF. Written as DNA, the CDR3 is TGTGCCATCAGTGTTCGAGGGTATGGCTACACCTTC.

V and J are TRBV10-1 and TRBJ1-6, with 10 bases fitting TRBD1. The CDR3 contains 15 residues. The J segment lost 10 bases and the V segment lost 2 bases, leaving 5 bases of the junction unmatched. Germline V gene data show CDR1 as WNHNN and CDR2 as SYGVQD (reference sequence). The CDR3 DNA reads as TGCGCCAGCAGTGAGCGGGGACAGGGGAACTCACCCCTCCACTTT. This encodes CASSERGQGNSPLHF.

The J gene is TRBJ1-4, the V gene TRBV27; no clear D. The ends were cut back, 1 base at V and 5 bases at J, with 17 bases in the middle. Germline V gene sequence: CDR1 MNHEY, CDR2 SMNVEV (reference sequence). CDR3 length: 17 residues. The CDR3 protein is CASSLFRVGGRNEKLFF. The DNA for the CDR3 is TGTGCCAGCAGTTTATTTCGGGTGGGAGGGAGGAATGAAAAACTGTTTTTT.

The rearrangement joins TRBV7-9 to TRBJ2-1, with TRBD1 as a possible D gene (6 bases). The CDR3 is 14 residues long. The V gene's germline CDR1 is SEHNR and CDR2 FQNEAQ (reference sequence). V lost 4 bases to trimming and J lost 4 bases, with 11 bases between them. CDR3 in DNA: TGTGCCAGCAGCTCACTGCAGGGGTACAATGAGCAGTTCTTC. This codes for CASSSLQGYNEQFF.

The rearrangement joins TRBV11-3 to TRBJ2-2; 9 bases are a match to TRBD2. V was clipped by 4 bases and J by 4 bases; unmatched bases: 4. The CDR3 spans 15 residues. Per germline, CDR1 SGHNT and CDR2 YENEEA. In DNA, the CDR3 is TGTGCCAGCAGCTCCGCGGGGGGGGGCACCGGGGAGCTGTTTTTT. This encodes CASSSAGGGTGELFF.

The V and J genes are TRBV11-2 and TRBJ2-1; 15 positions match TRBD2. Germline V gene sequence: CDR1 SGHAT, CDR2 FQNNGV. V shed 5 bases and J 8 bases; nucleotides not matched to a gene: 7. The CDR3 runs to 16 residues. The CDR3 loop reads CASSPRTSGGVDEQFF. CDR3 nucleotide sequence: TGTGCCAGCAGCCCCCGGACTAGCGGGGGGGTCGATGAGCAGTTCTTC.

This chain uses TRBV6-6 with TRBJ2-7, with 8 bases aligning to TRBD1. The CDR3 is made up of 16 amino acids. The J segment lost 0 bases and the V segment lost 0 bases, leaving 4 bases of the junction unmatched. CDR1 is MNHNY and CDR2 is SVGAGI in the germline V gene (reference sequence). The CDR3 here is CASSYSHRGVSYEQYF. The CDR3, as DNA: TGTGCCAGCAGTTACTCGCACAGGGGGGTCTCCTACGAGCAGTACTTC.

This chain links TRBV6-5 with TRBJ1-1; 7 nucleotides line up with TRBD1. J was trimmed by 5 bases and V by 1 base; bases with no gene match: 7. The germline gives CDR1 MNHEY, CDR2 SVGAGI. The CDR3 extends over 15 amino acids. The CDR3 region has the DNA TGTGCCAGCAGTTACTTTTTCCAGGGGGGTACTGAAGCTTTCTTT. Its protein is CASSYFFQGGTEAFF.

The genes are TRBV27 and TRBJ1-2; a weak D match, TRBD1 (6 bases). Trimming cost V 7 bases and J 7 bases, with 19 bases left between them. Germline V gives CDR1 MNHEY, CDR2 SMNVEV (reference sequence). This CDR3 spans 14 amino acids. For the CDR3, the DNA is TGTGCCAGCAAATCCACCGGGGGGGGCGGTGGCTACACCTTC. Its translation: CASKSTGGGGGYTF.

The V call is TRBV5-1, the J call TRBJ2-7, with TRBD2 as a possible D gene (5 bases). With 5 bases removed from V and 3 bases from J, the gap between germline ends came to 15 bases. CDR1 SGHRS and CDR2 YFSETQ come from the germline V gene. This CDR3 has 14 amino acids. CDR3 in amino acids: CASSRTPRDYEQYF. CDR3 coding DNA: TGCGCCAGCAGTAGGACGCCCCGGGACTACGAGCAGTACTTC.

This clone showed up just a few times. CDR3 coding DNA: TGTGCCAGCAGTTTGAGGACTGGCTATGGCTACACCTTC. Protein product: CASSLRTGYGYTF. This chain connects TRBV27 to TRBJ1-2; D not certain. CDR1 and CDR2 from the germline V gene are MNHEY and SMNVEV (reference sequence). The CDR3 contains 13 residues. With 3 bases removed from V and 4 bases from J, the gap between germline ends came to 9 bases.